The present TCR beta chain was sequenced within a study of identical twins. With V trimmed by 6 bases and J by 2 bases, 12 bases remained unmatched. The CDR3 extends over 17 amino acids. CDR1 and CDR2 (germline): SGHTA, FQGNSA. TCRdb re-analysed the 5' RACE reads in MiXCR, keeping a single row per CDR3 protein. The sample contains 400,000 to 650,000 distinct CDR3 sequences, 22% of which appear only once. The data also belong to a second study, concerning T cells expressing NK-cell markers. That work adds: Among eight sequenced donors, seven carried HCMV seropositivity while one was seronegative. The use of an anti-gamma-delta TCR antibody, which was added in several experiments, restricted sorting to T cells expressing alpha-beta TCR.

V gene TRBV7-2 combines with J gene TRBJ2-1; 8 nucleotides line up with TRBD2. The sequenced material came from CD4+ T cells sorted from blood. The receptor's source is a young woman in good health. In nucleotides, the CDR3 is TGTGCCAGCAGGTTAAGGGTTACTAGCGGAACCTACAATGAGCAGTTCTTC. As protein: CASRLRVTSGTYNEQFF.